This T cell receptor beta chain was identified during a study of T-cell memory formation after mild COVID-19. Study at large: TCR clusters were largely donor specific.

TCR alpha and TCR beta cDNA libraries carrying sample barcodes and UMIs were produced by 5'RACE using constant-segment primers. TCRdb analysed the 5' RACE reads with MiXCR anew, one entry per CDR3 protein. The profile shows some 69,000 distinct CDR3 sequences, 15% to 20% of them singletons. Trimming took 1 base from V and 5 from J, leaving 15 bases between them. The CDR3 contains 15 residues. Germline V gives CDR1 MNHNY, CDR2 SVGAGI (reference sequence). The chain joins TRBV6-6 to TRBJ2-7; possibly TRBD2 for D (5 bases). The source is an adult woman who had mild COVID-19 (a few samples of this study predate the infection). Cell type and time point are not known. Sample: PBMCs or a T cell subset sorted from them (not recorded which). The CDR3 coding sequence is TGTGCCAGCAGTTACTATAATTTAGCCGGGGACGAGCAGTACTTC. Its protein product is CASSYYNLAGDEQYF.